A selection of T cell receptor beta chains follows, all from one sample in a study of T cell responses to AZD1222 COVID-19 vaccine. Here immunoSEQ multiplex PCR was the method, and the copy in TCRdb shows in-frame clones only, minus some. The sample yields about 140,000 clones, 85% to 95% seen once. The sample was peripheral blood, taken on day 0 of AZD1222 vaccination. All receptors come from an adult in good health. Each CDR3 is given with its conserved first and last residue. A D gene is named only where the DNA matches it firmly. A row's size may be missing; if present it is once, few, many or a size class.

d_call: .; v_call: TRBV5-1; clone_size: .; cdr3_length: 15; j_call: TRBJ2-1; cdr3_nt: TGCGCCAGCAGCTTGACAGCGTCACCCTACAATGAGCAGTTCTTC; cdr3_aa: CASSLTASPYNEQFF
d_call: TRBD1; v_call: TRBV5-6; clone_size: .; cdr3_length: 13; j_call: TRBJ1-2; cdr3_nt: TGTGCCAGCAGCCAAGGGACAGTATACGGCTACACCTTC; cdr3_aa: CASSQGTVYGYTF
d_call: TRBD1; v_call: TRBV10-3; clone_size: once; cdr3_length: 15; j_call: TRBJ1-1; cdr3_nt: TGTGCCATCAGAGAAGGACAGGGGGAGGGCACTGAAGCTTTCTTT; cdr3_aa: CAIREGQGEGTEAFF
d_call: .; v_call: TRBV5-1; clone_size: .; cdr3_length: 14; j_call: TRBJ1-3; cdr3_nt: TGCGCCAGCAGATACCTCCCCTCTGGAAACACCATATATTTT; cdr3_aa: CASRYLPSGNTIYF
d_call: .; v_call: TRBV10-2; clone_size: .; cdr3_length: 15; j_call: TRBJ2-6; cdr3_nt: TGCGCCAGCAGGACCACAGGAGCTGGGGCCAACGTCCTGACTTTC; cdr3_aa: CASRTTGAGANVLTF
d_call: .; v_call: TRBV9; clone_size: .; cdr3_length: 16; j_call: TRBJ1-2; cdr3_nt: TGTGCCAGCAGCGCCGGTTTAATACGGGACGGCTATGGCTACACCTTC; cdr3_aa: CASSAGLIRDGYGYTF
d_call: TRBD1; v_call: TRBV18; clone_size: .; cdr3_length: 14; j_call: TRBJ1-4; cdr3_nt: TGTGCCAGCTCACCAAGGACAGGGGATGAAAAACTGTTTTTT; cdr3_aa: CASSPRTGDEKLFF
d_call: TRBD1; v_call: TRBV11-2; clone_size: .; cdr3_length: 15; j_call: TRBJ2-1; cdr3_nt: TGTGCCAGCAGCTTAGACCCAGGGACAGGGAATGAGCAGTTCTTC; cdr3_aa: CASSLDPGTGNEQFF
d_call: .; v_call: TRBV7-8; clone_size: .; cdr3_length: 13; j_call: TRBJ2-1; cdr3_nt: TGTGCCAGTTCCACTGCCGAGGGGATTGAGCAGTTCTTC; cdr3_aa: CASSTAEGIEQFF
d_call: .; v_call: TRBV4-1; clone_size: .; cdr3_length: 14; j_call: TRBJ2-7; cdr3_nt: TGCGCCAGCAGCCAAGAAACCCCTTCCTACGAGCAGTACTTC; cdr3_aa: CASSQETPSYEQYF
d_call: TRBD1; v_call: TRBV6-5; clone_size: .; cdr3_length: 14; j_call: TRBJ2-7; cdr3_nt: TGTGCCAGCAGTTACGGCAGGGGGCTCTACGAGCAGTACTTC; cdr3_aa: CASSYGRGLYEQYF
d_call: .; v_call: TRBV6-5; clone_size: .; cdr3_length: 15; j_call: TRBJ2-1; cdr3_nt: TGTGCCAGCAGTTACTCGAGCCCCAACTACAATGAGCAGTTCTTC; cdr3_aa: CASSYSSPNYNEQFF
d_call: .; v_call: TRBV25-1; clone_size: .; cdr3_length: 12; j_call: TRBJ2-7; cdr3_nt: TGTGCCAGCAGTGAACGAGGGGGCGAGCAGTACTTC; cdr3_aa: CASSERGGEQYF
d_call: TRBD2; v_call: TRBV12-5; clone_size: .; cdr3_length: 17; j_call: TRBJ2-1; cdr3_nt: TGTGCTAGTGGCACCCGACTAGCGGTAGATGGCTACAATGAGCAGTTCTTC; cdr3_aa: CASGTRLAVDGYNEQFF
d_call: .; v_call: TRBV30; clone_size: .; cdr3_length: 15; j_call: TRBJ2-5; cdr3_nt: TGTGCCTGGAGTGGGGCGGGAGGACAGGGAGAGACCCAGTACTTC; cdr3_aa: CAWSGAGGQGETQYF
d_call: .; v_call: TRBV7-7; clone_size: .; cdr3_length: 14; j_call: TRBJ2-3; cdr3_nt: TGTGCTAGCAGCTTAAGCGGCTCGTTGGGTACGCAGTATTTT; cdr3_aa: CASSLSGSLGTQYF
d_call: TRBD1; v_call: TRBV28; clone_size: few; cdr3_length: 16; j_call: TRBJ1-1; cdr3_nt: TGTGCCAGCGGGACCCTGACAGGGGAAGTTATCACTGAAGCTTTCTTT; cdr3_aa: CASGTLTGEVITEAFF
d_call: .; v_call: TRBV27; clone_size: .; cdr3_length: 15; j_call: TRBJ2-3; cdr3_nt: TGTGCCAGCAGTTTTCAGGGGATTGGCACAGATACGCAGTATTTT; cdr3_aa: CASSFQGIGTDTQYF
d_call: TRBD1; v_call: TRBV28; clone_size: .; cdr3_length: 14; j_call: TRBJ2-7; cdr3_nt: TGTGCCAGCACCTCAGCGGACAGGTCCTACGAGCAGTACTTC; cdr3_aa: CASTSADRSYEQYF
d_call: .; v_call: TRBV27; clone_size: .; cdr3_length: 14; j_call: TRBJ1-1; cdr3_nt: TGTGCCAGCAGTTTAAGATTTCGGGGCACTGAAGCTTTCTTT; cdr3_aa: CASSLRFRGTEAFF
d_call: .; v_call: TRBV14; clone_size: .; cdr3_length: 12; j_call: TRBJ1-2; cdr3_nt: TGTGCCAGCAGCGGCAGGGACGATGGCTACACCTTC; cdr3_aa: CASSGRDDGYTF
d_call: .; v_call: TRBV7-9; clone_size: .; cdr3_length: 17; j_call: TRBJ1-4; cdr3_nt: TGTGCCAGCAGCTTAGTTGCATTGACGGGGGGGAATGAAAAACTGTTTTTT; cdr3_aa: CASSLVALTGGNEKLFF
d_call: .; v_call: TRBV6-5; clone_size: .; cdr3_length: 12; j_call: TRBJ2-3; cdr3_nt: TGTGCCAGCAGAACACAGGGAGGTACGCAGTATTTT; cdr3_aa: CASRTQGGTQYF
d_call: .; v_call: TRBV5-6; clone_size: .; cdr3_length: 15; j_call: TRBJ1-4; cdr3_nt: TGTGCCAGCAGCTCGTGGTTGACAGGCGACGAAAAACTGTTTTTT; cdr3_aa: CASSSWLTGDEKLFF
d_call: .; v_call: TRBV4-2; clone_size: once; cdr3_length: 14; j_call: TRBJ1-2; cdr3_nt: TGTGCCAGCAGCCAAGTGGGAGGGGAAAGAGGCTACACCTTC; cdr3_aa: CASSQVGGERGYTF